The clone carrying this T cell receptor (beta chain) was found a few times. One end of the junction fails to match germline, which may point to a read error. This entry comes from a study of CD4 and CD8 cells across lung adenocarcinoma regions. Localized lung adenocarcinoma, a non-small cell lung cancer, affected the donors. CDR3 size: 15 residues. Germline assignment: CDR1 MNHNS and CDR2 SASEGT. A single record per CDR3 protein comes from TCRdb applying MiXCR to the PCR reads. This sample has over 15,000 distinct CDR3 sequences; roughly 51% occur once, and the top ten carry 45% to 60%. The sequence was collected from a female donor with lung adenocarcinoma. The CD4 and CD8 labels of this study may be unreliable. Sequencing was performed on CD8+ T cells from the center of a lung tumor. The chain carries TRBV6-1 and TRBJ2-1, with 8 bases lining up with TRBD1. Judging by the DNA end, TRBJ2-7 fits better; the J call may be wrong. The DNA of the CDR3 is TGTGCCAACAGTGAATTGGGACAGGACCTGGGGGAGCAGTACTTC. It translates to CANSELGQDLGEQYF.